One sample yielded the 22 T cell receptor beta chains listed below, sequenced in a study of blood T cell repertoires in COVID-19. Using immunoSEQ multiplex PCR, the repertoire was profiled, and TCRdb retains in-frame clones only, with some absent. The sample has roughly 160,000 clones; around 82% are singletons. What was sequenced was PBMCs or T cells enriched from blood (not recorded which). These receptors were taken from a man aged 60-69 years who had recovered from COVID-19.

This clone was seen only a few times. The rearrangement uses TRBV3-1 (or the pseudogene TRBV3-2) and TRBJ2-7; D perhaps matches TRBD2 (7 bases). The germline V gene encodes CDR1 LGHDT and CDR2 YNNKEL (reference sequence). The CDR3 loop spans 15 amino acids. V shed 4 bases and J shed 6 bases, with 19 bases lying between them. The CDR3 reads CASSPGPLRGGEQYF. CDR3 DNA: TGTGCCAGCAGCCCTGGCCCATTGAGGGGGGGCGAGCAGTACTTC.

This clone was seen once. The rearrangement joins TRBV4-1 to TRBJ1-1; 8 bases line up with TRBD1. The CDR3 is made up of 19 amino acids. Germline lookup yields CDR1 MGHRA and CDR2 YSYEKL. V lost 0 bases, J lost 3 bases, and 15 bases stayed unmatched. The CDR3 loop is CASSQDGQGRSWSHTEAFF. CDR3 sequence (DNA): TGCGCCAGCAGCCAAGACGGACAGGGAAGATCGTGGTCCCACACTGAAGCTTTCTTT.

CDR3 protein: CASSRQGENQPQHF. CDR3 sequence (DNA): TGTGCCAGCAGTAGACAGGGGGAAAATCAGCCCCAGCATTTT. The chain recombines TRBV6-5 with TRBJ1-5, with TRBD1 matching over 9 bases. Trimming at V came to 5 bases and at J to 4 bases, leaving 3 bases not matched to a gene. The CDR3 extends over 14 amino acids. Germline loops: CDR1 MNHEY, CDR2 SVGAGI.

This CDR3 is CASSLLGQGEKLFF. CDR3 DNA sequence: TGTGCCAGCAGTCTACTTGGTCAGGGGGAAAAACTGTTTTTT. The chain links TRBV14 to TRBJ1-4, with a tentative D call TRBD1 (6 bases). Trimming took 6 bases from V and 8 from J, leaving 16 bases between them. The CDR3 extends over 14 amino acids. The germline V gene encodes CDR1 SGHDN and CDR2 FVKESK.

The rearrangement uses TRBV14 and TRBJ1-5, with D unclear. The CDR3 runs to 13 residues. Per the germline V gene, CDR1 is SGHDN and CDR2 is FVKESK. V lost 3 bases and J 4 bases, leaving 7 bases between the germline ends. The DNA of the CDR3 is TGTGCCAGCAGCCACTCGAGGAATCAGCCCCAGCATTTT. It is translated as CASSHSRNQPQHF.

CDR3 coding DNA: TGTGCCAGCAGTCCCGAGCCGGGTACTGGTACCCAGTACTTC. It specifies CASSPEPGTGTQYF. The rearrangement joins TRBV7-7 to TRBJ2-5; unclear D gene. The length of the CDR3 is 14 residues. Trimming left V 6 bases short and J 8 bases short, with 19 bases between. CDR1 is SSHAT, CDR2 FNYEAQ, per germline (reference sequence).

J is TRBJ2-7 and V is TRBV2, with D possibly TRBD2 on 5 matching bases. CDR1 and CDR2 from the germline V gene are SNHLY and FYNNEI. This CDR3 has 14 residues. V gave up 7 bases and J gave up 0 bases, with 13 bases separating them. CDR3 bases: TGTGCCAGCAAGATAGAGCGGAGCTCCTACGAGCAGTACTTC. Amino acid sequence: CASKIERSSYEQYF.

The chain has TRBV11-2 and TRBJ2-2, with 7 bases matching TRBD2. V shed 5 bases and J 4 bases; nucleotides not matched to a gene: 13. Germline values: CDR1 SGHAT, CDR2 FQNNGV. The CDR3 extends over 17 amino acids. The CDR3 spells CASSPELAGVVTGELFF. In DNA, the CDR3 is TGTGCCAGCAGCCCCGAATTAGCGGGTGTAGTCACCGGGGAGCTGTTTTTT. Using reference TRBV11-2 and TRBJ2-2 for the parts outside the CDR3, the full variable domain is EAGVAQSPRYKIIEKRQSVAFWCNPISGHATLYWYQQILGQGPKLLIQFQNNGVVDDSQLPKDRFSAERLKGVDSTLKIQPAKLEDSAVYLCASSPELAGVVTGELFFGEGSRLTVL.

The chain uses TRBV7-3 and TRBJ1-1, with D unclear. CDR1 is SGHTA, CDR2 FQGTGA, per germline. The V and J ends lost 2 bases and 4 bases respectively, with 8 bases between them. The CDR3 is 13 residues long. The CDR3 loop reads CASSLSRGTEAFF. The CDR3 region has the DNA TGTGCCAGCAGCTTATCCCGAGGCACTGAAGCTTTCTTT.

The V gene is TRBV2, the J gene TRBJ1-3, with 9 bases matching TRBD1. The CDR3 has 16 residues. Germline V gene data show CDR1 as SNHLY and CDR2 as FYNNEI. V shed 2 bases and J 6 bases; nucleotides not matched to a gene: 8. CDR3 protein: CASSEPGTGRANTIYF. Here the CDR3 DNA reads TGTGCCAGCAGTGAACCCGGGACAGGGAGGGCAAACACCATATATTTT.

The J gene is TRBJ2-1, the V gene TRBV6-5, with 7 bases matching TRBD2. Germline V CDR1 and CDR2: MNHEY, SVGAGI. CDR3 length: 11 amino acids. V gave up 6 bases and J gave up 9 bases; unmatched junction bases: 2. The CDR3 nucleotides are TGTGCCAGCAGCCCGGGAGGTGAGCAGTTCTTC. This sequence encodes CASSPGGEQFF.

The V gene is TRBV5-4, the J gene TRBJ2-1, with 12 positions matching TRBD2. The germline gives CDR1 SGHNT, CDR2 YYREEE (reference sequence). The CDR3 sequence is 16 residues long. V shed 3 bases and J 7 bases; nucleotides not matched to a gene: 8. CDR3 sequence (DNA): TGTGCCAGCAGCTCGGGACTAGCGGGTTTAAGGAATGAGCAGTTCTTC. Encoded protein: CASSSGLAGLRNEQFF.

This chain links TRBV9 with TRBJ1-1; D perhaps matches TRBD1 (5 bases). Germline lookup yields CDR1 SGDLS and CDR2 YYNGEE. V was pared by 3 bases and J by 2 bases, with 8 bases between. This CDR3 is 13 amino acids long. The CDR3 nucleotides are TGTGCCAGCAGCGAAGACAGAAACACTGAAGCTTTCTTT. It translates to CASSEDRNTEAFF.

This clone was counted once. V is TRBV2 and J is TRBJ1-5, with D perhaps matching TRBD1 (5 bases). Germline values: CDR1 SNHLY, CDR2 FYNNEI. V was clipped by 2 bases and J by 2 bases, with 16 bases between them. This CDR3 spans 17 amino acids. CDR3 sequence reads: CASSERQSRIGNQPQHF. The CDR3 coding sequence is TGTGCCAGCAGTGAAAGACAGTCCAGGATCGGCAATCAGCCCCAGCATTTT.

The genes are TRBV30 and TRBJ2-7; 7 nucleotides align to TRBD2. V was clipped by 5 bases and J by 2 bases; unmatched bases: 9. Germline V gene lookup returns CDR1 GTSNPN and CDR2 SVGIG (reference sequence). The CDR3 extends over 14 amino acids. CDR3 loop: CAWGGGDLTYEQYF. CDR3 coding DNA: TGTGCCTGGGGGGGAGGGGACCTGACCTACGAGCAGTACTTC.

As concerns this clone: One junction end does not reproduce the germline sequence, and a read error may be involved. The V and J genes are TRBV5-1 and TRBJ2-7; 8 bases are a match to TRBD1. CDR1 is SGHRS and CDR2 is YFSETQ in the germline V gene. The CDR3 is 16 amino acids. The CDR3 bases are TGCGCCAGCAGCTTTTCGACAGGGGCATCTCTTTACGGGCAGTACTTC. Translated, it gives CASSFSTGASLYGQYF.

The V gene is TRBV28, the J gene TRBJ2-1; 7 positions agree with TRBD2. V trimming: 5 bases; J trimming: 6 bases; junction bases outside the gene matches: 13. CDR1 is MDHEN, CDR2 SYDVKM, per germline. CDR3 length: 16 amino acids. CDR3 protein: CASSPLWGGNFNEQFF. Written as DNA, the CDR3 is TGTGCCAGCAGTCCTCTTTGGGGGGGAAACTTCAATGAGCAGTTCTTC.

The chain has TRBV7-3 and TRBJ2-5, with 9 nucleotides matching TRBD2. The CDR3 has 15 residues. Germline V gives CDR1 SGHTA, CDR2 FQGTGA. J lost 2 bases, V lost 5 bases, and 6 bases had no gene match. The CDR3 nucleotides are TGTGCCAGCAGCATGGGACTAGCAGCACAAGAGACCCAGTACTTC. Encoded protein: CASSMGLAAQETQYF.

The V call is TRBV5-6, the J call TRBJ1-6, with D hard to call. Germline V CDR1 and CDR2: SGHDT, YYEEEE. With 1 base removed from V and 5 bases from J, the gap between germline ends came to 13 bases. This CDR3 contains 16 residues. DNA for the CDR3: TGTGCCAGCAGCTTGAACCCAGTAGCAGATAATTCACCCCTCCACTTT. It is translated as CASSLNPVADNSPLHF.

The chain uses TRBV3-1 (or the pseudogene TRBV3-2) and TRBJ2-5; 9 nucleotides match TRBD2. CDR3 size: 17 residues. CDR1 LGHDT and CDR2 YNNKEL come from the germline V gene (reference sequence). J gave up 5 bases and V 4 bases, and 14 bases lay outside the gene matches. The CDR3 sequence: CASSRRGGSGRRETQYF. CDR3 coding DNA: TGTGCCAGCAGCCGGAGGGGGGGTAGCGGGAGACGGGAGACCCAGTACTTC.

This clone was seen just once. The rearrangement joins TRBV7-9 to TRBJ2-5; TRBD1 aligns across 7 bases. Trimming took 1 base from V and 3 from J; bases not matched to a gene: 5. CDR1 SEHNR and CDR2 FQNEAQ come from the germline V gene (reference sequence). The CDR3 is 15 residues long. This CDR3 is CASSLDRGGEETQYF. The CDR3 region has the DNA TGTGCCAGCAGCTTAGACCGAGGGGGCGAAGAGACCCAGTACTTC.

This clone is labeled large (0.1 to 1%). The sample has other DNA sequences that encode this CDR3 too. The rearrangement links TRBV3-1 (or the pseudogene TRBV3-2) to TRBJ1-2, with D perhaps matching TRBD1 (5 bases). The CDR3 runs 14 residues. Trimming took 0 bases from V and 6 from J, leaving 11 bases between them. Germline V gene lookup returns CDR1 LGHDT and CDR2 YNNKEL (reference sequence). The CDR3 DNA reads TGTGCCAGCAGCCAAGATTTAGGGGCAGATGGCTACACCTTC. The encoded protein is CASSQDLGADGYTF.